The 29 T cell receptor beta chains listed next were all sequenced from one sample in a study of beta chain features in type 1 diabetes. Every bit of the isolated RNA underwent reverse transcription, so sequencing read expressed TCRB transcripts. Clones were sequenced by immunoSEQ multiplex PCR, and TCRdb holds only the in-frame ones, with some missing. Found here are about 410,000 clones, more than 11% of them singletons; the top ten hold approximately 0.035%. The specimen was naive CD4+ T cells from blood. These TCRs come from a man aged 25-45 years in good health.

The chain carries TRBV4-3 and TRBJ2-3; D possibly corresponds to TRBD2 (5 bases). The CDR3 sequence is 13 residues long. Germline V gene lookup returns CDR1 LGHNA and CDR2 YSLEER. V lost 4 bases and J lost 0, with 5 bases in between. In DNA form, the CDR3 reads TGCGCCAGCAGCCGAGGGAGCACAGATACGCAGTATTTT. Protein: CASSRGSTDTQYF.

This clone came up a few times. The chain links TRBV11-2 to TRBJ2-4; the D gene is possibly TRBD2 (6 bases). This CDR3 region has 15 residues. Germline V CDR1 and CDR2: SGHAT, FQNNGV. Trimming took 0 bases from V and 7 from J, leaving 13 bases between them. CDR3 region: CASSLDATRFNIQYF. The CDR3 nucleotides are TGTGCCAGCAGCTTAGACGCGACTAGGTTTAACATTCAGTACTTC.

This chain joins TRBV2 and TRBJ2-1; 9 positions agree with TRBD1. Germline CDR1 is SNHLY and CDR2 is FYNNEI. The CDR3 length is 12 residues. V lost 9 bases, J lost 8 bases, and 5 bases stayed unmatched. The CDR3 loop is CARRTGVHEQFF. The CDR3 bases are TGTGCCAGGAGGACAGGGGTTCATGAGCAGTTCTTC.

V is TRBV30 and J is TRBJ2-3; no reliable D call. The germline V gene encodes CDR1 GTSNPN and CDR2 SVGIG (reference sequence). The CDR3 has 14 residues. Trimming cost V 2 bases and J 10 bases, with 19 bases left between them. The CDR3 reads CAWSTTSTELAQYF. The CDR3 DNA sequence: TGTGCCTGGAGTACAACTTCGACCGAGCTGGCGCAGTATTTT.

The rearrangement joins TRBV30 to TRBJ2-1; possibly TRBD1 for D (6 bases). Germline assignment: CDR1 GTSNPN and CDR2 SVGIG (reference sequence). There are 12 residues in the CDR3. V lost 0 bases and J lost 12, with 12 bases in between. This CDR3 is CAWSVREGGQFF. CDR3 nucleotide sequence: TGTGCCTGGAGTGTACGTGAAGGGGGGCAGTTCTTC.

This clone was counted only a few times. For the CDR3, the DNA is TGTGCCAGCAGCTTAGGACGTGGTGGCTACACCTTC. This codes for CASSLGRGGYTF. The chain uses TRBV13 and TRBJ1-2; D unclear. The CDR3 covers 12 residues. The V gene's germline CDR1 is PRHDT and CDR2 FYEKMQ (reference sequence). V shed 0 bases and J shed 7 bases, with 6 bases lying between them.

This clone was counted between two and nine times. V gene TRBV6-1 combines with J gene TRBJ2-1; 8 nucleotides match TRBD2. Trimming at V came to 0 bases and at J to 4 bases, leaving 11 bases not matched to a gene. This CDR3 comprises 18 residues. Germline loops: CDR1 MNHNS, CDR2 SASEGT. CDR3 DNA sequence: TGTGCCAGCAGTGAAGCCCTTACGGGGACTAGGGTTTACAATGAGCAGTTCTTC. Its translation: CASSEALTGTRVYNEQFF.

The rearrangement joins TRBV4-1 to TRBJ2-3; TRBD2 agrees at 13 bases. V gave up 4 bases and J gave up 4 bases; unmatched junction bases: 8. The length of the CDR3 is 17 residues. CDR1 is MGHRA, CDR2 YSYEKL, per germline. CDR3 loop: CASSPLTSGGASDTQYF. In nucleotides, the CDR3 is TGCGCCAGCAGCCCCCTCACTAGCGGGGGGGCATCAGATACGCAGTATTTT.

The V gene is TRBV30, the J gene TRBJ2-1; D might be TRBD1 or TRBD2, each matching 5 bases. Germline CDR1 and CDR2: GTSNPN and SVGIG (reference sequence). The CDR3 sequence is 14 residues long. The V gene lost 8 bases and the J gene lost 2 bases, with 16 bases spanning the gap. The chain's CDR3 is CAGRPSGPYNEQFF. CDR3 bases: TGTGCCGGGCGCCCCTCGGGGCCCTACAATGAGCAGTTCTTC.

The rearrangement links TRBV11-3 to TRBJ1-4; TRBD1 is a possible D gene (5 bases). CDR3 length equals 12 residues. Germline V gives CDR1 SGHNT, CDR2 YENEEA. The V gene lost 1 base and the J gene lost 8 bases, with 5 bases spanning the gap. CDR3 nucleotide sequence: TGTGCCAGCAGCTTAGGACAGGAAAAACTGTTTTTT. Translating gives CASSLGQEKLFF.

This clone was detected only a few times. This chain links TRBV30 with TRBJ1-3; no reliable D call. The CDR3 totals 13 residues. Germline V lookup: CDR1 GTSNPN, CDR2 SVGIG (reference sequence). V lost 2 bases, J lost 7 bases, and 12 bases lay in between. The CDR3 nucleotides are TGTGCCTGGAGTTCGGGTGTTGCCAACACCATATATTTT. Translation: CAWSSGVANTIYF.

This clone was seen a handful of times. The chain employs TRBV7-6 and TRBJ1-1, with unresolved D. The germline CDR1 and CDR2 sequences are SGHVS and FNYEAQ. The V gene lost 2 bases and the J gene lost 2 bases, with 12 bases spanning the gap. The CDR3 runs to 15 residues. DNA of the CDR3: TGTGCCAGCAGCTTATACGAGGGAGCAAACACTGAAGCTTTCTTT. Protein product: CASSLYEGANTEAFF.

This clone occurred a few times. This sequence joins TRBV7-9 and TRBJ2-1; 7 nucleotides align to TRBD2. Trimming took 2 bases from V and 13 from J; bases not matched to a gene: 11. CDR1 SEHNR and CDR2 FQNEAQ come from the germline V gene (reference sequence). The CDR3 consists of 14 residues. CDR3: CASSLPGSGGSQFF. CDR3 sequence (DNA): TGTGCCAGCAGCTTACCTGGTTCGGGAGGTAGCCAGTTCTTC.

This clone was counted between two and nine times. CDR3 DNA: TGCAGCGTTGAAGCACAGGGGTCCGGGGCCAACGTCCTGACTTTC. As protein: CSVEAQGSGANVLTF. The V call is TRBV29-1, the J call TRBJ2-6; 7 nucleotides agree with TRBD1. The CDR3 has 15 amino acids. V shed 1 base and J 4 bases; nucleotides not matched to a gene: 4. The germline V gene has CDR1 SQVTM and CDR2 ANQGSEA. The full variable domain, with the rest looked up from reference TRBV29-1 and TRBJ2-6, is SAVISQKPSRDICQRGTSLTIQCQVDSQVTMMFWYRQQPGQSLTLIATANQGSEATYESGFVIDKFPISRPNLTFSTLTVSNMSPEDSSIYLCSVEAQGSGANVLTFGAGSRLTVL.

This sequence joins TRBV4-3 and TRBJ1-1; unclear D gene. Trimming removed 1 base from V and 4 bases from J, with 7 bases in between. Per germline, CDR1 LGHNA and CDR2 YSLEER. The CDR3 covers 13 residues. Here the CDR3 DNA reads TGCGCCAGCAGCCAAGTGGACGGCACTGAAGCTTTCTTT. It yields the protein CASSQVDGTEAFF.

This clone was recorded a few times. The chain couples TRBV30 to TRBJ1-5, with 7 bases lining up with TRBD1. There are 16 residues in the CDR3. V lost 0 bases and J lost 0; bases outside the gene matches: 5. The V gene's germline CDR1 is GTSNPN and CDR2 SVGIG (reference sequence). The CDR3 DNA is TGTGCCTGGAGTGTAAACAGGGGATATAGCAATCAGCCCCAGCATTTT. Protein sequence: CAWSVNRGYSNQPQHF.

This rearrangement joins TRBV29-1 to TRBJ2-7; D remains ambiguous. Trimming took off 4 bases at V and 0 bases at J, with 10 bases between the two ends. Germline values: CDR1 SQVTM, CDR2 ANQGSEA. The CDR3 runs 13 residues. CDR3 in DNA: TGCAGCGTTGCGGCTACAAGCTCCTACGAGCAGTACTTC. Amino acids: CSVAATSSYEQYF.

This chain joins TRBV7-9 and TRBJ1-5, with a possible D match to TRBD1 (5 bases). This CDR3 has 13 amino acids. Trimming stripped 2 bases from V and 9 bases from J, with 11 bases between. Germline V gives CDR1 SEHNR, CDR2 FQNEAQ (reference sequence). As DNA, the CDR3 is TGTGCCAGCAGCTTAACAGGTATATTGCCCCAGCATTTT. It encodes CASSLTGILPQHF.

The chain has TRBV9 and TRBJ2-5, with D perhaps matching TRBD1 or TRBD2 (5 bases each). V was clipped by 4 bases and J by 5 bases, with 18 bases between them. Per germline, CDR1 SGDLS and CDR2 YYNGEE. The CDR3 runs 15 residues. The CDR3 sequence is CASSPSGGRVETQYF. The DNA of the CDR3 is TGTGCCAGCAGCCCCTCCGGAGGCAGGGTTGAGACCCAGTACTTC.

V is TRBV11-2 and J is TRBJ2-3; D remains ambiguous. From germline, CDR1 is SGHAT and CDR2 FQNNGV. The length of the CDR3 is 15 residues. Trimming shortened V by 2 bases and J by 2 bases, and 11 bases separated the two germline ends. The CDR3 region has the DNA TGTGCCAGCAGCTTACAGGCGGCACACACAGATACGCAGTATTTT. Translated, it gives CASSLQAAHTDTQYF.

The chain uses TRBV18 and TRBJ2-5, with 12 nucleotides matching TRBD2. Germline V gene data show CDR1 as KGHSH and CDR2 as LQKENI. Unmatched junction bases numbered 9, after V lost 6 bases and J lost 1 base. This CDR3 has 17 residues. CDR3 sequence reads: CASSRGLAGRGQETQYF. The CDR3 DNA is TGTGCCAGCTCGCGAGGACTAGCGGGGAGGGGCCAAGAGACCCAGTACTTC.

The chain is built from TRBV30 and TRBJ2-3; 9 bases line up with TRBD1. The germline CDR1 and CDR2 sequences are GTSNPN and SVGIG (reference sequence). V shed 5 bases and J 1 base; nucleotides not matched to a gene: 13. The CDR3 consists of 17 residues. The CDR3 loop is CAWARQGEDRGTDTQYF. CDR3 coding DNA: TGTGCCTGGGCTAGACAGGGGGAGGATCGGGGCACAGATACGCAGTATTTT.

The rearrangement links TRBV10-3 to TRBJ2-5; unclear D gene. CDR3 length: 13 residues. V was pared by 0 bases and J by 2 bases, with 4 bases between. CDR1 and CDR2 from the germline V gene are ENHRY and SYGVKD. The CDR3, as DNA: TGTGCCATCAGTGAGTCCAATCAAGAGACCCAGTACTTC. Its translation is CAISESNQETQYF.

This clone was recorded a few times. This chain links TRBV21-1 with TRBJ1-6. TRBV21-1 is listed as a pseudogene. CDR3 length: 14 residues. DNA of the CDR3: TGTGCCAGCAGCAAGGGGGCGGGGTGCTCACCCCTCCACTTT. This translates into CASSKGAGCSPLHF.

The rearrangement joins TRBV7-8 to TRBJ2-7, with 7 positions matching TRBD1. This CDR3 comprises 13 residues. The germline V gene encodes CDR1 SGHVS and CDR2 FQNEAQ. Trimming removed 8 bases from V and 0 bases from J; junction bases left unmatched: 4. The DNA for the CDR3 is TGTGCCAGCGAGGGGGCCAGCTCCTACGAGCAGTACTTC. Translation: CASEGASSYEQYF.

This clone was counted between two and nine times. The chain uses TRBV27 and TRBJ2-6; 9 nucleotides line up with TRBD1. In germline, CDR1 is MNHEY, CDR2 SMNVEV (reference sequence). This CDR3 has 17 amino acids. Trimming at V came to 6 bases and at J to 0 bases, leaving 6 bases not matched to a gene. This CDR3 reads CASRPRDRVSGANVLTF. The CDR3 DNA reads as TGTGCCAGCAGACCCCGGGACAGGGTCTCTGGGGCCAACGTCCTGACTTTC.

A few counts support this clone. The rearrangement joins TRBV4-2 to TRBJ2-3; tentative D call: TRBD2 (6 bases). The CDR3 consists of 15 residues. Germline CDR1 is LGHNA and CDR2 is YNFKEQ. V lost 0 bases and J 5 bases, leaving 12 bases between the germline ends. Here the CDR3 reads CASSQDRDSGDTQYF. Written as DNA, the CDR3 is TGTGCCAGCAGCCAAGATCGGGATAGCGGAGATACGCAGTATTTT.

The chain is built from TRBV7-8 and TRBJ1-3; D gene unclear. Trimming took 2 bases from V and 4 from J, leaving 12 bases between them. Germline V gives CDR1 SGHVS, CDR2 FQNEAQ. The CDR3 extends over 15 amino acids. DNA for the CDR3: TGTGCCAGCAGCTTACGCCCGACGTTGGGAAACACCATATATTTT. This gives the protein CASSLRPTLGNTIYF.

This clone was observed a few times. The V call is TRBV13, the J call TRBJ2-4; TRBD1 is a possible D gene (6 bases). From germline, CDR1 is PRHDT and CDR2 FYEKMQ (reference sequence). Trimming shortened V by 2 bases and J by 1 base, and 6 bases separated the two germline ends. CDR3 length: 14 amino acids. This CDR3 reads CASSLTGAKNIQYF. The CDR3 coding sequence is TGTGCCAGCAGCTTAACAGGGGCCAAAAACATTCAGTACTTC.